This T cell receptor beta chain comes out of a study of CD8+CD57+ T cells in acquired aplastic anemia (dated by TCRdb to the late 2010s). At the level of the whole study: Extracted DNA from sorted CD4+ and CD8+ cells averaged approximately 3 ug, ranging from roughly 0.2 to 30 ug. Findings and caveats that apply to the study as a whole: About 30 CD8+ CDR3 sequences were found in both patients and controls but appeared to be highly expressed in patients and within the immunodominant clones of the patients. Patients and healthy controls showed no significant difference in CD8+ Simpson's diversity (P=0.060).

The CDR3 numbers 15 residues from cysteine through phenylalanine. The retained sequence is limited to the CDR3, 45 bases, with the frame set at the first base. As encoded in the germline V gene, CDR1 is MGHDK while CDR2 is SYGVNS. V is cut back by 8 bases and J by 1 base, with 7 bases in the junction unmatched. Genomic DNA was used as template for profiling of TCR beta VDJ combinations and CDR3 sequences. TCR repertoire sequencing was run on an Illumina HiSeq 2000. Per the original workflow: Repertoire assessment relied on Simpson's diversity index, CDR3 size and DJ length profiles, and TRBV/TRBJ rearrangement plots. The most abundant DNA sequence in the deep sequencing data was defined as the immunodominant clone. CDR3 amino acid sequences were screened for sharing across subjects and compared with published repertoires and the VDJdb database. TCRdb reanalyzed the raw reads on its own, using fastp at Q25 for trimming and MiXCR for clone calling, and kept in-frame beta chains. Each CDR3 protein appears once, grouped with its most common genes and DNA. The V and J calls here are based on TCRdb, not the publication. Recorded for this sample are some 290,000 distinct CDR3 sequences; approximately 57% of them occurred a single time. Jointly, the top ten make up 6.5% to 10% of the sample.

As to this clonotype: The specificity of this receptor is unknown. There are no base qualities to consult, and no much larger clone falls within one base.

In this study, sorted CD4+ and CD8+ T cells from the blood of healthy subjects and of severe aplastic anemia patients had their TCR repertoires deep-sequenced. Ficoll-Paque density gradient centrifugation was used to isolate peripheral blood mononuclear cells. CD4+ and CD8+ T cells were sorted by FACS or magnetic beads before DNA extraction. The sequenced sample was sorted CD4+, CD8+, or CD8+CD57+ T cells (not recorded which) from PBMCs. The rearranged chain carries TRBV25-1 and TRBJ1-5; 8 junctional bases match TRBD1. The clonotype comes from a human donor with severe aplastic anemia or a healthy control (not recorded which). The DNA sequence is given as TGTGCCAGCGGACAGGGCGAGGGGAGCAATCAGCCCCAGCATTTT. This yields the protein CASGQGEGSNQPQHF.